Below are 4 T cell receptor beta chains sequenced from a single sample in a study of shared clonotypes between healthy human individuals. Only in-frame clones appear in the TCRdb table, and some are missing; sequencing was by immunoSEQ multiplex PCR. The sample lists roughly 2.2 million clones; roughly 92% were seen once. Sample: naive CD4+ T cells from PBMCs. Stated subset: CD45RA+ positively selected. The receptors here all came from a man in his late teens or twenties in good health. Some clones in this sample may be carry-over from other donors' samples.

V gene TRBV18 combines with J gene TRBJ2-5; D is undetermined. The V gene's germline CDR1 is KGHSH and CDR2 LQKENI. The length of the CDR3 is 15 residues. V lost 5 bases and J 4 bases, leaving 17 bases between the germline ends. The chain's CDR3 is CASSASLTGPETQYF. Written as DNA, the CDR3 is TGTGCCAGCTCAGCATCTTTGACGGGCCCAGAGACCCAGTACTTC.

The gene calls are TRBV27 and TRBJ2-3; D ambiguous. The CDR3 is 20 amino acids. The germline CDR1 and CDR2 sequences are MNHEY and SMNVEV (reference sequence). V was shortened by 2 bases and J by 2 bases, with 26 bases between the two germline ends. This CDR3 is CASSLNPYVELVDNTDTQYF. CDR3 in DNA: TGTGCCAGCAGTTTAAATCCCTACGTGGAGCTCGTCGACAACACAGATACGCAGTATTTT.

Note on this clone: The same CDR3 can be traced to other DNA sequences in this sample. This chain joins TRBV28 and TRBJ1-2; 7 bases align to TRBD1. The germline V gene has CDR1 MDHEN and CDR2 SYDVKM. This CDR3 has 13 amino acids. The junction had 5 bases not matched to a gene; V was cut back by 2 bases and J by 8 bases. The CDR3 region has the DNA TGTGCCAGCAGTTTAAAGGGGGCGCGCGGCTACACCTTC. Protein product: CASSLKGARGYTF.

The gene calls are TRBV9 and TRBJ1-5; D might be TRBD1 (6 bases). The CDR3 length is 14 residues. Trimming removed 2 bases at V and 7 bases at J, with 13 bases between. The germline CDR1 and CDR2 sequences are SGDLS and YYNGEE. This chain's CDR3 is CASSVGAGWQPQHF. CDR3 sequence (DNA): TGTGCCAGCAGCGTGGGGGCAGGGTGGCAGCCCCAGCATTTT.